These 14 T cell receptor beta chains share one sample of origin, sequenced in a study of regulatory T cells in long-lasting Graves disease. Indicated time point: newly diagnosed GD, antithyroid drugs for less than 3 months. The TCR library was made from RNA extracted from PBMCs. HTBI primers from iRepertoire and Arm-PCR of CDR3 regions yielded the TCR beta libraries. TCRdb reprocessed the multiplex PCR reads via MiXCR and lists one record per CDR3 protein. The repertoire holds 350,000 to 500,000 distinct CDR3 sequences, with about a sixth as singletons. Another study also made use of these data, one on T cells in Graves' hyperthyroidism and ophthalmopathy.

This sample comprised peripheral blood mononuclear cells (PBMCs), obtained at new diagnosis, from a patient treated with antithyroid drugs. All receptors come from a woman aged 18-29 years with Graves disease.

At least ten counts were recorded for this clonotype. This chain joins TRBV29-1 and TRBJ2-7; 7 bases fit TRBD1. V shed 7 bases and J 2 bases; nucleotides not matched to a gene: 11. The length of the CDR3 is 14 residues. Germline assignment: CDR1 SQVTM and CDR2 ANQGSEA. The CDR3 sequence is CSAYRDSEPYEQYF. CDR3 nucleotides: TGCAGCGCATACCGGGACAGCGAGCCCTACGAGCAGTACTTC.

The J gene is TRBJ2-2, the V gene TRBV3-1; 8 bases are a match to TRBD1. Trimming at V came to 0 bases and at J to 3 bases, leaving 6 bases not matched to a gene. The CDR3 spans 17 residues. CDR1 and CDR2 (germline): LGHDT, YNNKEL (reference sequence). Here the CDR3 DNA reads TGTGCCAGCAGCCAAGATAGAGGACAGGGAGACACCGGGGAGCTGTTTTTT. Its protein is CASSQDRGQGDTGELFF.

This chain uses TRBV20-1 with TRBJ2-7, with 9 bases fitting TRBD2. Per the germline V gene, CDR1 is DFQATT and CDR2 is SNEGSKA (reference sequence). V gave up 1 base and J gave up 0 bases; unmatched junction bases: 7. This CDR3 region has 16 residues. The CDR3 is CSARAGGLANSYEQYF. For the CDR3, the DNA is TGCAGTGCTAGAGCTGGCGGACTAGCGAACTCCTACGAGCAGTACTTC.

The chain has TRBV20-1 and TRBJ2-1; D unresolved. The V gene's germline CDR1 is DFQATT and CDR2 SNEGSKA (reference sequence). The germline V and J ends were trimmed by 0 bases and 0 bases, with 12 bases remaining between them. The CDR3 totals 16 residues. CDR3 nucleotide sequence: TGCAGTGCTAGAGATCCTCAGGCGAGCTCCTACAATGAGCAGTTCTTC. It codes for CSARDPQASSYNEQFF.

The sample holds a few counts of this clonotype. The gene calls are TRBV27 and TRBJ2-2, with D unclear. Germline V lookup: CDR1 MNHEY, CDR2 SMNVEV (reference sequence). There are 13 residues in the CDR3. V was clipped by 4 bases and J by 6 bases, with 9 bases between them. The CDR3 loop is CASSSHKAGELFF. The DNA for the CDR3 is TGTGCCAGCAGTTCCCATAAGGCCGGGGAGCTGTTTTTT.

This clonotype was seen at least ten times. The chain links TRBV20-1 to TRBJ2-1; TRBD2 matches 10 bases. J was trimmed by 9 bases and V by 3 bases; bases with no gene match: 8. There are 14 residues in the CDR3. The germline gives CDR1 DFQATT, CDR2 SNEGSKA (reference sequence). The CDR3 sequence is CSASLLAGVGEQFF. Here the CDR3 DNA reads TGCAGTGCTAGCCTTCTAGCGGGAGTCGGTGAGCAGTTCTTC.

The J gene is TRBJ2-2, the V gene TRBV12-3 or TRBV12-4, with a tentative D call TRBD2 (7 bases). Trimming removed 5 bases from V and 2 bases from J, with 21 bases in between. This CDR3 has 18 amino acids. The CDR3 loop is CASSGGGGVAVNTGELFF. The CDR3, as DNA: TGTGCCAGCAGTGGGGGAGGGGGAGTAGCGGTAAACACCGGGGAGCTGTTTTTT.

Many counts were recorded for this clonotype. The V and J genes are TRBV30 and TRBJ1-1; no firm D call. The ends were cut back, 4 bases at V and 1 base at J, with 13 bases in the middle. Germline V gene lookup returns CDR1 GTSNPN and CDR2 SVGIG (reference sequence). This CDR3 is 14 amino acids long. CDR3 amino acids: CAWIIGTPNTEAFF. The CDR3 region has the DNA TGTGCCTGGATAATAGGAACACCGAACACTGAAGCTTTCTTT.

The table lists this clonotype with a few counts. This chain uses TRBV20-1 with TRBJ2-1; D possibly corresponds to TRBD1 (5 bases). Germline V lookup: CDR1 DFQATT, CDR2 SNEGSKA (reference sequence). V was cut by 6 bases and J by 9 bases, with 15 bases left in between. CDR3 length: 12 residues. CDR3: CSAPDQGFEQFF. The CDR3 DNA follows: TGCAGTGCCCCCGATCAGGGATTTGAGCAGTTCTTC.

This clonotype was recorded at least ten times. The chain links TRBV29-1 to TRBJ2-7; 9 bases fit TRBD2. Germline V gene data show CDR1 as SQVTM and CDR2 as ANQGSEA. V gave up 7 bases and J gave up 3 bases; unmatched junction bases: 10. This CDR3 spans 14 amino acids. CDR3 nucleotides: TGCAGCGCCCAGAAACTAGCGGGCCACTACGAGCAGTACTTC. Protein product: CSAQKLAGHYEQYF.

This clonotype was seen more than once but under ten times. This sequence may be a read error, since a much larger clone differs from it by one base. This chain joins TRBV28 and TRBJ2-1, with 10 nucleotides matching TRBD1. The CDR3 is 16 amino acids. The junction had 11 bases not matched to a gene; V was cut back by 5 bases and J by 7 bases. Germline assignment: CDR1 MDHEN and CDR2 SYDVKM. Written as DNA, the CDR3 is TGTGCCAGCAGTCTCAGCCAGGGACAGGGGCGTAATGAGCAGTTCTTC. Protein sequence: CASSLSQGQGRNEQFF.

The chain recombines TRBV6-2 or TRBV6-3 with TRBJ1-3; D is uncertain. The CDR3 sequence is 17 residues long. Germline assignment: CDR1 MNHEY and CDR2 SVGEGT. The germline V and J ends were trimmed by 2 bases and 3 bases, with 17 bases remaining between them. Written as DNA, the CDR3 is TGTGCCAGCAGTTACATCCTTTTGGAGAGAGGTGGAAACACCATATATTTT. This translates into CASSYILLERGGNTIYF.

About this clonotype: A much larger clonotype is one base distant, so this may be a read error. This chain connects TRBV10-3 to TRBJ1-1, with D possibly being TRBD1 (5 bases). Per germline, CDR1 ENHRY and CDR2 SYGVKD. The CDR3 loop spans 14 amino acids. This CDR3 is CATSPQGSEAEAFF. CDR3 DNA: TGTGCCACCAGTCCTCAGGGATCGGAAGCTGAAGCTTTCTTT.

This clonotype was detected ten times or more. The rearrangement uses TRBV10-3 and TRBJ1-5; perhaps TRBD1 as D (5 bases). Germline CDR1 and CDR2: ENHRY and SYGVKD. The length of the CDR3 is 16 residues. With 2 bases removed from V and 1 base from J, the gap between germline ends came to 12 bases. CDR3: CAISESDWGSNQPQHF. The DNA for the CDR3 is TGTGCCATCAGTGAGAGCGATTGGGGGAGCAATCAGCCCCAGCATTTT.